A selection of T cell receptor beta chains follows, all from one sample in a study of OX40 agonist ivuxolimab in advanced cancers. Clones were sequenced by immunoSEQ multiplex PCR, and TCRdb holds only the in-frame ones, with some missing. The table shows about 70,000 clones, with 80% to 90% occurring only once. This specimen was CD4+ or CD8+ T cells sorted from blood, taken in a trial of the OX40 agonist ivuxolimab. These receptors originate from an adult with an advanced solid tumor such as melanoma, head and neck, liver or kidney cancer. The CDR3 runs from the conserved cysteine through the conserved F or W. D genes are given only for firm matches.

TRBV7-2	TRBJ2-1	.	TGTGCCAGCAGCTTAGATAGATCCAATGAGCAGTTCTTC	CASSLDRSNEQFF
TRBV5-6	TRBJ2-2	TRBD2	TGTGCCAGCAGCCCCCGGGACTACAACACCGGGGAGCTGTTTTTT	CASSPRDYNTGELFF
TRBV6-1	TRBJ1-5	TRBD1	TGTGCCAGCAGGGTACAGGGGGGCAGCAATCAGCCCCAGCATTTT	CASRVQGGSNQPQHF
TRBV9	TRBJ2-3	TRBD2	TGTGCCAGCAGCGTAGATAGCGGGGTAAGCACAGATACGCAGTATTTT	CASSVDSGVSTDTQYF
TRBV10-1	TRBJ2-3	TRBD2	TGCGCCAGCAGTGAGACTAGCGGGGTGAGCACAGATACGCAGTATTTT	CASSETSGVSTDTQYF
TRBV19	TRBJ2-3	TRBD2	TGTGCCAGTAGTATAGCTAGTAGCGGGGGCCCAAGGAGCACAGATACGCAGTATTTT	CASSIASSGGPRSTDTQYF
TRBV28	TRBJ2-3	.	TGTGCCAGCAGTTTGAAGTGGGTATTATCCGATACGCAGTATTTT	CASSLKWVLSDTQYF
TRBV14	TRBJ2-7	TRBD1	TGTGCCAGCAGCCAGAGGGCCGGGACAGGGGGCGCAGGGCAGTACTTC	CASSQRAGTGGAGQYF
TRBV2	TRBJ2-5	TRBD2	TGTGCCAGCAGTCGGGACTACCGTGGGACCCAGTACTTC	CASSRDYRGTQYF
TRBV15	TRBJ1-1	.	TGTGCCACCAGTTATCGCAGGGGCACTGAAGCTTTCTTT	CATSYRRGTEAFF